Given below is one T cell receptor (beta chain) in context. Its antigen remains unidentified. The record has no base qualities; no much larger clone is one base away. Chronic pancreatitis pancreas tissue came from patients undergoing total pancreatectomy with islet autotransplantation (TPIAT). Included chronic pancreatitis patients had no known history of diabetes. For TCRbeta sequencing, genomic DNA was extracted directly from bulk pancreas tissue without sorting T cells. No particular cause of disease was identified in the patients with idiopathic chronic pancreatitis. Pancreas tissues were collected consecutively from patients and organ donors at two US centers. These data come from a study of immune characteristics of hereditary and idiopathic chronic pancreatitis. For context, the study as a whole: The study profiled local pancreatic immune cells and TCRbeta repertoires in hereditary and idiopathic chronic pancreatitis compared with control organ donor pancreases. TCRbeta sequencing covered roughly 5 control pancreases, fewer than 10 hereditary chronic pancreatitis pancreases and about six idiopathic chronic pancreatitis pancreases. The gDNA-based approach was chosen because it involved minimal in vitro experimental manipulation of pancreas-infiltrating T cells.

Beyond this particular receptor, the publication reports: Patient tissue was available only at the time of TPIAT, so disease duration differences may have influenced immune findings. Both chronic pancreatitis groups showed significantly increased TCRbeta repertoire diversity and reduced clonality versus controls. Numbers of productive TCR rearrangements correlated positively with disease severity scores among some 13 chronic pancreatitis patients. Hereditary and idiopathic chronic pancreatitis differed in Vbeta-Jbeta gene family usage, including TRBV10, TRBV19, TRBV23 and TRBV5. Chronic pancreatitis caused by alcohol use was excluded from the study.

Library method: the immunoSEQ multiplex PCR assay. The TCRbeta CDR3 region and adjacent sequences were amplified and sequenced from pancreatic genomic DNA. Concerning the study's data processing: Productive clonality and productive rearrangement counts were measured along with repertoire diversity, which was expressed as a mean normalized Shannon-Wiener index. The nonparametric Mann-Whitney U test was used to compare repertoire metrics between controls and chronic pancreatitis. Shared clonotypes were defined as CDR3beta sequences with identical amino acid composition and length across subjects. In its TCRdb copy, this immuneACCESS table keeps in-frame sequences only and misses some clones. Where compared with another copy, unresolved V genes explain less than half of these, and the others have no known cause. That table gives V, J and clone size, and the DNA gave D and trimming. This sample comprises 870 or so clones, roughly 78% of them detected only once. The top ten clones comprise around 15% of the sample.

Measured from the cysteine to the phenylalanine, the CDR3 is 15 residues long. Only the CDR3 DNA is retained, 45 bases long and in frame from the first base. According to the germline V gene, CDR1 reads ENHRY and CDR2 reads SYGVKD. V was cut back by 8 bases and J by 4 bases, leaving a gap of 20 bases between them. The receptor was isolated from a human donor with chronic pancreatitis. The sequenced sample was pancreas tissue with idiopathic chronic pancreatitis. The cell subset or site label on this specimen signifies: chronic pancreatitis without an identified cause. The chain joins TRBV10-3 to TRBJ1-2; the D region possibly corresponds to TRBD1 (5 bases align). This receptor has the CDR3 CAIASGEGGTYGYTF. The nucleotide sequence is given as TGTGCCATCGCTTCGGGGGAGGGTGGAACCTATGGCTACACCTTC.